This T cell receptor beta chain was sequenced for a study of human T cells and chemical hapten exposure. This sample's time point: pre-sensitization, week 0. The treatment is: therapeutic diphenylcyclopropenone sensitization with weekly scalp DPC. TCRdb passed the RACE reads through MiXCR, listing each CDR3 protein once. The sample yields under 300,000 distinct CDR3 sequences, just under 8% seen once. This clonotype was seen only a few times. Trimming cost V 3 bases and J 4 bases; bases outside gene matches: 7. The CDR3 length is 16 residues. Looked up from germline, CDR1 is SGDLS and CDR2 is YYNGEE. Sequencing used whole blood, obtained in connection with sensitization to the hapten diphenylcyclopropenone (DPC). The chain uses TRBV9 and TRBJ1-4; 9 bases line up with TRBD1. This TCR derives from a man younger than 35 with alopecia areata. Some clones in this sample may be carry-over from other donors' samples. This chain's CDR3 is CASSGDRAGYNEKLFF. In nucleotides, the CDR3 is TGTGCCAGCAGCGGGGACAGGGCGGGCTATAATGAAAAACTGTTTTTT.